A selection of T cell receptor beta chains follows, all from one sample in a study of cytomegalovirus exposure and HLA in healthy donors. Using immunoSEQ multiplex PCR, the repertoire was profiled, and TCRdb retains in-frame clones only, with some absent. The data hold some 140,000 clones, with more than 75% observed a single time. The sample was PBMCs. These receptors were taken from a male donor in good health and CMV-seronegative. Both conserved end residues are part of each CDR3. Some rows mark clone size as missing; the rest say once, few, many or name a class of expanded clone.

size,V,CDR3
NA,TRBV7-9,CASSTNRGLREKLFF
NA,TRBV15,CATSRDRGRLVATNEKLFF
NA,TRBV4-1,CASSQGHSSNTEAFF
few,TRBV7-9,CASSLKQGYEQYF
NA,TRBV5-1,CASSPPTGGDEKLFF
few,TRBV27,CASSRTESSEAFF
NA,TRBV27,CASSTRDMNNYGYTF
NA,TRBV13,CASSLRGQGSREQYF
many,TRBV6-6,CASSYVTGDGYTF
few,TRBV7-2,CASSLFTGDYSGNTIYF
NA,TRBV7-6,CASSLSYEQYF
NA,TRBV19,CASSIREGEVEQYF
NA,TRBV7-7,CASSLRGLAGASTDTQYF
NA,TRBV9,CASSVATGLAGGPAASDTQYF
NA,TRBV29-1,CSVVLNPGGAKETQYF
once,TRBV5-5,CASSQQGAGETQYF
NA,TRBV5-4,CASSFDRGPYEQYF
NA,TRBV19,CASSNRGTDTQYF